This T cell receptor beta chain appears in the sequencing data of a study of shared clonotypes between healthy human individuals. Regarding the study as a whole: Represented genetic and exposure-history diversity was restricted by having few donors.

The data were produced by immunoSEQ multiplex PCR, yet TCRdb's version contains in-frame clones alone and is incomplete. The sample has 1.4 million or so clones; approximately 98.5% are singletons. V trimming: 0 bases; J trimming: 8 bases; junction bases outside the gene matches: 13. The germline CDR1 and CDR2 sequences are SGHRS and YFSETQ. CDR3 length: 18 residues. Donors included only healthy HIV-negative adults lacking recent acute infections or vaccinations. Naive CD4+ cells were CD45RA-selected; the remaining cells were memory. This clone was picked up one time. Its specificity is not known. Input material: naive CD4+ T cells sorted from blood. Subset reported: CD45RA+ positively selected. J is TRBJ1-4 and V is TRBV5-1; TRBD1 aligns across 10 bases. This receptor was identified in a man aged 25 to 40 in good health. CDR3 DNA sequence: TGCGCCAGCAGCTTGGAAGGGGGACAGGGGAATATAGGGGAAAAACTGTTTTTT. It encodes CASSLEGGQGNIGEKLFF. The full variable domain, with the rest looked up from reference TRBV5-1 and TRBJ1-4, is KAGVTQTPRYLIKTRGQQVTLSCSPISGHRSVSWYQQTPGQGLQFLFEYFSETQRNKGNFPGRFSGRQFSNSRSEMNVSTLELGDSALYLCASSLEGGQGNIGEKLFFGSGTQLSVL.